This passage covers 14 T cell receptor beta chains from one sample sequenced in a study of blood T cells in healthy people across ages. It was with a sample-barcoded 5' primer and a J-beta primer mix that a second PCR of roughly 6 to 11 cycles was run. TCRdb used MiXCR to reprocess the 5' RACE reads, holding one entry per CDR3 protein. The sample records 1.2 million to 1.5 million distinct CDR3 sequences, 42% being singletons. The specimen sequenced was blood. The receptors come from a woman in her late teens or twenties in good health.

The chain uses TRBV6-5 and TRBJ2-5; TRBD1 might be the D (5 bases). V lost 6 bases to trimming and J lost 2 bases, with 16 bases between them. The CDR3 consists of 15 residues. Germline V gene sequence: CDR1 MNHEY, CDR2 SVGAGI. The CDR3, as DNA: TGTGCCAGCAGCTCCTGGGGCGGTCGGCAAGAGACCCAGTACTTC. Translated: CASSSWGGRQETQYF.

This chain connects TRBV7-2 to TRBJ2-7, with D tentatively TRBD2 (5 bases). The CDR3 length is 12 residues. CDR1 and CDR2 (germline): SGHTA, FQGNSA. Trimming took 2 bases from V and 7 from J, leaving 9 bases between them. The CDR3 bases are TGTGCCAGCAGCTTAATTGGGGAGGAGCAGTACTTC. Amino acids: CASSLIGEEQYF.

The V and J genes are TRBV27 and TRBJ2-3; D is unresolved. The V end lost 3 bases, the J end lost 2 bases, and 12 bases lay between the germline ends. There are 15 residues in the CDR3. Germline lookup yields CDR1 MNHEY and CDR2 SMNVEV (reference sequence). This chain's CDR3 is CASSFASNPTDTQYF. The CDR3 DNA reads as TGTGCCAGCAGTTTCGCTAGTAACCCCACAGATACGCAGTATTTT.

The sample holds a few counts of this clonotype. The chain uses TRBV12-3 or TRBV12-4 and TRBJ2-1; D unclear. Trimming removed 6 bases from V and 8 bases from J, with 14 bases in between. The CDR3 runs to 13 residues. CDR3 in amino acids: CASSLVPSHEQFF. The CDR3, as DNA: TGTGCCAGCAGCCTAGTCCCGAGCCATGAGCAGTTCTTC.

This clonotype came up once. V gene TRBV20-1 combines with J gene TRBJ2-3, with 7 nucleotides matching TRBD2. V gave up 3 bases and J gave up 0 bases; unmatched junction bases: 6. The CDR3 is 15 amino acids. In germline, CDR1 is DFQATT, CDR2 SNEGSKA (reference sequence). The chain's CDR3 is CSARLPSGSTDTQYF. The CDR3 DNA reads TGCAGTGCTAGGCTACCTAGCGGTAGCACAGATACGCAGTATTTT.

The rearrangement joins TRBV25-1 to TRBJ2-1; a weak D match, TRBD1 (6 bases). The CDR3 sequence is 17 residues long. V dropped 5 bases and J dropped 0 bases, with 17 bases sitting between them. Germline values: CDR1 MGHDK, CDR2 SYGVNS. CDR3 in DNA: TGTGCCAGCAGTACCCCCTGGGGGCGAGGCTCCTACAATGAGCAGTTCTTC. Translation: CASSTPWGRGSYNEQFF.

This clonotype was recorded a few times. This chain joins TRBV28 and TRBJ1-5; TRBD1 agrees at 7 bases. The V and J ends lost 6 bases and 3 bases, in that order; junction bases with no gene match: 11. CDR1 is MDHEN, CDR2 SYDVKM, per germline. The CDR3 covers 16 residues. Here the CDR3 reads CASSWTGGETNQPQHF. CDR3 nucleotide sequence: TGTGCCAGCAGCTGGACAGGTGGCGAAACCAATCAGCCCCAGCATTTT.

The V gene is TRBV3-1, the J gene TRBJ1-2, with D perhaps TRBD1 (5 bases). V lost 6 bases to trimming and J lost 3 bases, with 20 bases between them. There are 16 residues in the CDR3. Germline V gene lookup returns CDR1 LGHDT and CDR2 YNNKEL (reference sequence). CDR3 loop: CASSRSGRGFDYGYTF. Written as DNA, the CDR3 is TGTGCCAGCAGTCGCTCCGGGAGGGGCTTCGACTATGGCTACACCTTC.

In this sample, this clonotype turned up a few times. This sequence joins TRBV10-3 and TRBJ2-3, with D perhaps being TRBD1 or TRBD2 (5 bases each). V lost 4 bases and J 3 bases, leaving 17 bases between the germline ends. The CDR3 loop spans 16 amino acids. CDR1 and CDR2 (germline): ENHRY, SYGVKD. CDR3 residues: CAISVGRGGTTDTQYF. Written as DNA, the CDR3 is TGTGCCATCAGTGTCGGACGAGGTGGGACGACAGATACGCAGTATTTT.

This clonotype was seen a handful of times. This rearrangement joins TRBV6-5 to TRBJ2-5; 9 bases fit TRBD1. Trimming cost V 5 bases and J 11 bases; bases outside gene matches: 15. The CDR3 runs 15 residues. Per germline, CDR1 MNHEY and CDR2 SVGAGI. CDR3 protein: CASSRSGTGKAGQYF. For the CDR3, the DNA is TGTGCCAGCAGTCGATCCGGGACAGGGAAAGCGGGGCAGTACTTC.

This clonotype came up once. The DNA for the CDR3 is TGTGCCAGCAGTTTAGGAGGCGCGGGAGGGCCCAGGGAGCAGTACTTC. Translation: CASSLGGAGGPREQYF. The chain recombines TRBV12-3 or TRBV12-4 with TRBJ2-1; TRBD2 matches at 9 bases. The DNA end is more similar to TRBJ2-7, so the J call may be wrong. The CDR3 consists of 16 residues.

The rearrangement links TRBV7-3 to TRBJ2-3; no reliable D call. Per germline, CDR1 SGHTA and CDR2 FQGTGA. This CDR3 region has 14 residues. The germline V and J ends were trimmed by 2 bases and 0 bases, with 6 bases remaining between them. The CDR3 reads CASSLWASTDTQYF. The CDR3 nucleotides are TGTGCCAGCAGCTTATGGGCCAGCACAGATACGCAGTATTTT.

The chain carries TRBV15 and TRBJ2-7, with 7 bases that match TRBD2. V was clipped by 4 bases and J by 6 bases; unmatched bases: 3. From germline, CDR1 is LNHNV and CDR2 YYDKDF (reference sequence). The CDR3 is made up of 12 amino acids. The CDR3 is CATSIRTSEQYF. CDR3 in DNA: TGTGCCACCAGCATCCGGACTAGCGAGCAGTACTTC.

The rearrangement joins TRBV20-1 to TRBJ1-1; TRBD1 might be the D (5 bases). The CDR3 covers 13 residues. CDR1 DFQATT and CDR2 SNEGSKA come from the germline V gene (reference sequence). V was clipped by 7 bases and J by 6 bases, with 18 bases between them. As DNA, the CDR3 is TGCAGTGGCAGAATTCGGGGCATTTCTGAAGCTTTCTTT. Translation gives CSGRIRGISEAFF.